This T cell receptor beta chain was found in a study of blood T cell repertoires in COVID-19. Overall study context: The United States, Italy and Spain supplied acute and convalescent COVID-19 samples.

In the original analysis: Amplification of reference gene primers was used by the study to estimate nucleated cell counts. TCRdb keeps only in-frame clones here, not all; method: immunoSEQ multiplex PCR. V and J calls and clone size are as listed in that table; D and trimming were resolved from the DNA. The table records about 59,000 clones, less than 85% of them present only once. This CDR3 region has 14 residues. This TCR was recovered from a woman in her seventies with acute or convalescent COVID-19. Sequenced sample: peripheral blood. V and J are TRBV21-1 and TRBJ1-2; the DNA was not used to check the table's D call, TRBD1. TRBV21-1 constitutes a pseudogene. In nucleotides, the CDR3 is TGTGCCAGCATTGGACAGGCGCGTCTCTATGGCTACACCTTC. This translates into CASIGQARLYGYTF.